Presented here are 16 T cell receptor beta chains from one specimen sequenced in a study of breast tumors, draining lymph nodes, adjacent tissues. Samples came from axillary lymph nodes draining the breast cancer. TCRdb re-derived calls from the multiplex PCR reads in MiXCR, one entry per CDR3 protein. The sample consists of some 100,000 distinct CDR3 sequences, roughly 20% of them appearing once. Sequenced input: axillary lymph node tissue. The receptor source for this set is a female donor with breast cancer. Some clones in this sample may be carry-over from other donors' samples.

Points on this clonotype: This clone may be a read error of a much larger clone one base away. The DNA is omitted, as the CDR3 cannot be located on it reliably, and the CDR3 follows TCRdb's listing. The chain links TRBV4-1 to TRBJ2-5. Termini included, the CDR3 measures 14 amino acids. Germline V gene data show CDR1 as MGHRA and CDR2 as YSYEKL. The CDR3: CASSQEVAAGAQHF.

The J gene is TRBJ2-1, the V gene TRBV6-1; no definite D call. CDR1 is MNHNS, CDR2 SASEGT, per germline. The CDR3 totals 16 residues. V was cut by 4 bases and J by 0 bases, with 13 bases left in between. The DNA of the CDR3 is TGTGCCAGCAGTGCTTTAGGAGCCTCCTCCTACAATGAGCAGTTCTTC. It yields the protein CASSALGASSYNEQFF.

This clonotype has ten or more counts. J is TRBJ2-7 and V is TRBV3-1; D tentatively reads TRBD1 or TRBD2 (5 bases each). V was cut by 3 bases and J by 6 bases, with 24 bases left in between. This CDR3 has 17 amino acids. Germline CDR1 is LGHDT and CDR2 is YNNKEL (reference sequence). The CDR3 loop is CASSHPPTGTLAGEQYF. The CDR3 DNA is TGTGCCAGCAGCCATCCCCCTACCGGGACCCTCGCTGGCGAGCAGTACTTC.

This clonotype occurred once. A much larger clone differs by one base, so this may be a read error. This chain uses TRBV10-3 with TRBJ2-5; 7 nucleotides agree with TRBD2. The V gene's germline CDR1 is ENHRY and CDR2 SYGVKD. J gave up 4 bases and V 2 bases, and 7 bases lay outside the gene matches. CDR3 length: 15 residues. CDR3 DNA sequence: TGTGCCATCAGTGAGCCTTCGACTAGCCTAGAGACCCAGTACTTC. This sequence encodes CAISEPSTSLETQYF.

This clonotype showed up many times. The J gene is TRBJ2-1, the V gene TRBV6-4, with D possibly being TRBD1 (7 bases). The germline V and J ends were trimmed by 2 bases and 9 bases, with 17 bases remaining between them. Germline lookup yields CDR1 MRHNA and CDR2 SNTAGT. The CDR3 runs to 15 residues. The CDR3 DNA reads as TGTGCCAGCAGTGACGGGCAGGGGGGAATAGCTGAGCAGTTCTTC. This encodes CASSDGQGGIAEQFF.

This clonotype was recorded many times. J is TRBJ2-3 and V is TRBV2; maybe TRBD2 (6 bases). CDR3 size: 16 residues. The V gene's germline CDR1 is SNHLY and CDR2 FYNNEI. Trimming removed 4 bases at V and 0 bases at J, with 14 bases between. The CDR3 DNA sequence: TGTGCCAGCAGTGGAGAGGCAGGGACTAGCACAGATACGCAGTATTTT. Translating it yields CASSGEAGTSTDTQYF.

Only a few counts were recorded for this clonotype. The rearrangement uses TRBV5-6 and TRBJ2-6, with D possibly being TRBD1 (6 bases). V lost 4 bases to trimming and J lost 0 bases, with 14 bases between them. Looked up from germline, CDR1 is SGHDT and CDR2 is YYEEEE. The CDR3 is 17 residues long. The CDR3 spells CASSASGAPSGANVLTF. CDR3 sequence (DNA): TGTGCCAGCAGCGCCTCAGGGGCTCCCTCTGGGGCCAACGTCCTGACTTTC.

The chain recombines TRBV6-6 with TRBJ2-3, with a tentative D call TRBD2 (6 bases). The germline V gene encodes CDR1 MNHNY and CDR2 SVGAGI (reference sequence). Trimming removed 4 bases from V and 4 bases from J, with 12 bases in between. This CDR3 is built from 14 residues. CDR3 in DNA: TGTGCCAGCAGTTGCGGGAATTGGCCAGATACGCAGTATTTT. It encodes CASSCGNWPDTQYF.

This clonotype was observed many times. The rearrangement uses TRBV12-3 or TRBV12-4 and TRBJ1-2; 7 positions agree with TRBD1. V shed 4 bases and J 3 bases; nucleotides not matched to a gene: 8. CDR3 size: 15 residues. DNA for the CDR3: TGTGCCAGCAGTTGGGGACAGACCAGATACTATGGCTACACCTTC. Translated, it gives CASSWGQTRYYGYTF.

This clonotype was seen ten or more times. This chain connects TRBV28 to TRBJ1-2; D may be TRBD1 (5 bases). The CDR3 loop spans 13 amino acids. CDR1 MDHEN and CDR2 SYDVKM come from the germline V gene. V lost 1 base, J lost 4 bases, and 7 bases lay in between. CDR3 coding DNA: TGTGCCAGCAGTTTATATGGGGCCTATGGCTACACCTTC. This translates into CASSLYGAYGYTF.

The V and J genes are TRBV7-9 and TRBJ1-1; no clear D. V lost 5 bases and J lost 5, with 12 bases in between. CDR1 and CDR2 (germline): SEHNR, FQNEAQ (reference sequence). The CDR3 extends over 13 amino acids. Here the CDR3 DNA reads TGTGCCAGCAGCATAGGGATAGAAACTGAAGCTTTCTTT. This sequence encodes CASSIGIETEAFF.

This clonotype was seen at least ten times. An end of the junction does not agree with germline; a read error may underlie this. J is TRBJ2-7 and V is TRBV15; TRBD2 matches 7 bases. The germline CDR1 and CDR2 sequences are LNHNV and YYDKDF (reference sequence). The CDR3 consists of 14 residues. CDR3 coding DNA: TGTGCCACCAGTGGGGGGGGGTCCACGGTGGGTCGCGACTTC. Protein product: CATSGGGSTVGRDF.

This clonotype has only a few counts. A much larger clonotype is one base distant, so this may be a read error. The genes are TRBV29-1 and TRBJ2-7, with D tentatively TRBD2 (6 bases). The CDR3 has 12 amino acids. Germline CDR1 is SQVTM and CDR2 is ANQGSEA. The CDR3 reads CGVAEGRIEQYF. The DNA of the CDR3 is TGCGGCGTTGCGGAGGGGCGCATCGAGCAGTACTTC.

V and J are TRBV30 and TRBJ1-4; 10 bases are shared with TRBD1. CDR1 and CDR2 from the germline V gene are GTSNPN and SVGIG (reference sequence). CDR3 size: 14 residues. Germline trimming cut 8 bases from V and 6 bases from J; bases unmatched to any gene: 9. CDR3 sequence (DNA): TGTGCCCTGGCGAGGGGACAGGGGCATGAAAAACTGTTTTTT. This encodes CALARGQGHEKLFF.

This clonotype has a count of ten or more. The chain joins TRBV15 to TRBJ2-3; the D is unclear. Trimming cost V 0 bases and J 2 bases, with 12 bases left between them. Germline V gene sequence: CDR1 LNHNV, CDR2 YYDKDF (reference sequence). The CDR3 totals 16 residues. CDR3: CATSRDTASPTDTQYF. For the CDR3, the DNA is TGTGCCACCAGCAGAGATACAGCTTCACCCACAGATACGCAGTATTTT.

This clonotype was found many times. The chain employs TRBV10-2 and TRBJ2-1; D possibly uses TRBD1 or TRBD2 (5 bases each). Per the germline V gene, CDR1 is WSHSY and CDR2 is SAAADI. The CDR3 totals 14 residues. Trimming left V 6 bases short and J 6 bases short, with 15 bases between. The CDR3 DNA reads as TGCGCCAGCAGCCGGGACCTCAGGCTCAATGAGCAGTTCTTC. Its protein is CASSRDLRLNEQFF.